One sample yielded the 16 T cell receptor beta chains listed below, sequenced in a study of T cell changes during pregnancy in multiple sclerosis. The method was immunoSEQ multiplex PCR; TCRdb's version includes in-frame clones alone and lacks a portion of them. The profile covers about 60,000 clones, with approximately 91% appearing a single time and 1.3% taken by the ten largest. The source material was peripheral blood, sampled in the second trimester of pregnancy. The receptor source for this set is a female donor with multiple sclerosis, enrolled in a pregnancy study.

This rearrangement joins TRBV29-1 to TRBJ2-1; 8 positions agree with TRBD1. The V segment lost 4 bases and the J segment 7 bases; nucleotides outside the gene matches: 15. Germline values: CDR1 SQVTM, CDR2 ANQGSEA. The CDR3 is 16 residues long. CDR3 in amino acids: CSVGRTGTGLRNEQFF. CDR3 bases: TGCAGCGTTGGCAGAACCGGGACAGGCCTGAGAAATGAGCAGTTCTTC.

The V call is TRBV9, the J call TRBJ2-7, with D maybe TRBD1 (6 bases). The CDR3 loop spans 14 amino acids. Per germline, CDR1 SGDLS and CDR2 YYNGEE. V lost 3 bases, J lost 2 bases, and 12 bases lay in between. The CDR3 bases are TGTGCCAGCAGCGAGGGGGTCGGGCCCTACGAGCAGTACTTC. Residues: CASSEGVGPYEQYF.

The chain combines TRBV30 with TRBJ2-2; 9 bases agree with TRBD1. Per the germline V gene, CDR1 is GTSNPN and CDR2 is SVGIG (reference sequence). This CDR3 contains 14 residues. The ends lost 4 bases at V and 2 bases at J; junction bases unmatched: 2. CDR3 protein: CAWNRGPNTGELFF. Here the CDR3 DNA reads TGTGCCTGGAACAGGGGGCCTAACACCGGGGAGCTGTTTTTT.

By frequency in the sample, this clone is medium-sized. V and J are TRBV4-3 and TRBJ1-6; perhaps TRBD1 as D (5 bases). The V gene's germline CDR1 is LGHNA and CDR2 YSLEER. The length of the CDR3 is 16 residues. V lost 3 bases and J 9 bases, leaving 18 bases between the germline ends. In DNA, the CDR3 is TGCGCCAGCAGCCAGTCCTCGGAGCGGGGGGGTTCACCCCTCCACTTT. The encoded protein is CASSQSSERGGSPLHF.

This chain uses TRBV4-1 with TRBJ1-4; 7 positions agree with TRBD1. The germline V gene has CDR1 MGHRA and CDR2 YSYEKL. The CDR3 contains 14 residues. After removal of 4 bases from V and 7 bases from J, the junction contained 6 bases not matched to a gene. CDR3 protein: CASSRGGYSEKLFF. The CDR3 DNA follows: TGCGCCAGCAGCCGAGGGGGCTACAGTGAAAAACTGTTTTTT.

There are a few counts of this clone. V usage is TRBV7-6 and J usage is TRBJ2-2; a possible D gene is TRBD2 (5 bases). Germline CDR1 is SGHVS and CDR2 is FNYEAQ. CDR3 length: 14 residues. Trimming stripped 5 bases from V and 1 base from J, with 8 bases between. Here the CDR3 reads CASSRGVNTGELFF. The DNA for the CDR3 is TGTGCCAGCAGCCGGGGAGTGAACACCGGGGAGCTGTTTTTT. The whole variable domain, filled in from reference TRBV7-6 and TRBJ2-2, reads GAGVSQSPRYKVTKRGQDVALRCDPISGHVSLYWYRQALGQGPEFLTYFNYEAQQDKSGLPNDRFSAERPEGSISTLTIQRTEQRDSAMYRCASSRGVNTGELFFGEGSRLTVL.

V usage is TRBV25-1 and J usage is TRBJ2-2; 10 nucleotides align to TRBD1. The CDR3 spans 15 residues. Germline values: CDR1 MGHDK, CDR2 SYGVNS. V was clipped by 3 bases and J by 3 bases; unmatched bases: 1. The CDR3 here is CASSEGTGDTGELFF. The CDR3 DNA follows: TGTGCCAGCAGTGAGGGGACAGGGGACACCGGGGAGCTGTTTTTT.

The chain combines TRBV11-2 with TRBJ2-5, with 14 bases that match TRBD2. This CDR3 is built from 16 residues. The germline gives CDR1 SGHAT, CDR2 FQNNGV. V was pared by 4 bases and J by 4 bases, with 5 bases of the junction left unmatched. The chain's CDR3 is CASSSSGTSGGETQYF. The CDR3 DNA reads TGTGCCAGCAGCTCCTCCGGGACTAGCGGGGGAGAGACCCAGTACTTC.

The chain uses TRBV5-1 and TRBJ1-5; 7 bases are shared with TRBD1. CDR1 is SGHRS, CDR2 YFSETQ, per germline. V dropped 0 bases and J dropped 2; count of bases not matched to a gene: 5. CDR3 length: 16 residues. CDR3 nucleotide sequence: TGCGCCAGCAGCTTGGGCCCCGGGACAGGCAATCAGCCCCAGCATTTT. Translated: CASSLGPGTGNQPQHF.

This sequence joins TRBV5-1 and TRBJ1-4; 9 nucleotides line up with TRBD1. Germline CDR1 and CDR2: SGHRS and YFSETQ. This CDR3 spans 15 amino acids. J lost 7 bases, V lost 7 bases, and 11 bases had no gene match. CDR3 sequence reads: CASAGTGTRGEKLFF. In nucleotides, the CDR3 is TGCGCCAGCGCCGGGACAGGGACACGGGGTGAAAAACTGTTTTTT.

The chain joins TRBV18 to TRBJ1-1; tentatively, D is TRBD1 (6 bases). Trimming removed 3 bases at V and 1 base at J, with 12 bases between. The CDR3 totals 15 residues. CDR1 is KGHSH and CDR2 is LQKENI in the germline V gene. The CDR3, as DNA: TGTGCCAGCTCACCTCTCCAACAGGGGAACACTGAAGCTTTCTTT. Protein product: CASSPLQQGNTEAFF.

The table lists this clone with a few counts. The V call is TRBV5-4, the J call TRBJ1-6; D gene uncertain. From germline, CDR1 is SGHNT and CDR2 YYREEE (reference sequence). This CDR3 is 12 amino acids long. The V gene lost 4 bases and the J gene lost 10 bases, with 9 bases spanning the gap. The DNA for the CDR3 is TGTGCCAGCAGCACATACAACTCACCCCTCCACTTT. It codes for CASSTYNSPLHF.

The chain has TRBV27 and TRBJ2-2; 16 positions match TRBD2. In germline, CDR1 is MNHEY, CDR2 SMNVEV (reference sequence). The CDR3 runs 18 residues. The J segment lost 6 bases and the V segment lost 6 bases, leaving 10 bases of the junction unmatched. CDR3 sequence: CASRLWGLAGGIAGELFF. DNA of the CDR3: TGTGCCAGCAGACTCTGGGGACTAGCGGGGGGGATCGCCGGGGAGCTGTTTTTT.

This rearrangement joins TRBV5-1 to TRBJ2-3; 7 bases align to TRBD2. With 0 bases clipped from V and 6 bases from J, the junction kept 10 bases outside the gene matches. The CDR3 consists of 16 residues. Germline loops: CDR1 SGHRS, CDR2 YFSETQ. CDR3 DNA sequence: TGCGCCAGCAGCTTGGCGCTAGCGGCTAGCCCGGATACGCAGTATTTT. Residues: CASSLALAASPDTQYF.

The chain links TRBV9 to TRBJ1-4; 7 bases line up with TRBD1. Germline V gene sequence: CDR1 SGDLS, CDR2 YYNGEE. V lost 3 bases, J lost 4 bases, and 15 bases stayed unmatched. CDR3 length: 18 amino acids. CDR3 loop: CASSAAPVAGQYNEKLFF. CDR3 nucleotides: TGTGCCAGCAGCGCCGCCCCGGTAGCGGGACAGTATAATGAAAAACTGTTTTTT.

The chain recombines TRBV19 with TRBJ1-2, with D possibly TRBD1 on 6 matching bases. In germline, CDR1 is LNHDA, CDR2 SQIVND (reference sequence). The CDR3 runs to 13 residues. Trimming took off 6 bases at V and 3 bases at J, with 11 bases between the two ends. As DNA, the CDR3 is TGTGCCAGTAGGGCACAGGGAGACTATGGCTACACCTTC. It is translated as CASRAQGDYGYTF.